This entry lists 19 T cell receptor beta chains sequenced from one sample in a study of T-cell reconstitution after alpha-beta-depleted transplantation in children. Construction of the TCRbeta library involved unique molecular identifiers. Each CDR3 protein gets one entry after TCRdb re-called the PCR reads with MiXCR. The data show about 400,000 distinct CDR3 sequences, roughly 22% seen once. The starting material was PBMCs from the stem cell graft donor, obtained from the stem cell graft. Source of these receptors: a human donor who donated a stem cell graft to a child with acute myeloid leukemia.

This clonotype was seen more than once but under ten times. The CDR3 coding sequence is TGCAGTGCTAGAATACCGGGGAATCAGCCCCAGCATTTT. Translation gives CSARIPGNQPQHF. The chain carries TRBV20-1 and TRBJ1-5, with D unclear. Germline V lookup: CDR1 DFQATT, CDR2 SNEGSKA (reference sequence). V lost 2 bases, J lost 4 bases, and 9 bases lay in between. This CDR3 comprises 13 residues.

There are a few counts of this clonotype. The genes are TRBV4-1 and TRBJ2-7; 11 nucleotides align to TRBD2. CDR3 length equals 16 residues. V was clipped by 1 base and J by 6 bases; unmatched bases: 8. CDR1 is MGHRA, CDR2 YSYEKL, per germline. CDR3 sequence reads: CASSQGLAGRWGEQYF. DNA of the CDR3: TGCGCCAGCAGCCAAGGACTAGCGGGAAGATGGGGCGAGCAGTACTTC.

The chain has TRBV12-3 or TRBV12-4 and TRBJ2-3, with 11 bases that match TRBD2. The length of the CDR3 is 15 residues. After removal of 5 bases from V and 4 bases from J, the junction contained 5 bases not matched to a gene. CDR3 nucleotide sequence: TGTGCCAGCAGTCCCACGGGACTAGCGGCAGATACGCAGTATTTT. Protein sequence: CASSPTGLAADTQYF.

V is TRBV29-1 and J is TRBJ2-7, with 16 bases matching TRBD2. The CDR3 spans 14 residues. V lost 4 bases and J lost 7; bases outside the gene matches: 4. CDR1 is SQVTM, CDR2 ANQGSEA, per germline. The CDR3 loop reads CSVAGTSGRGEQYF. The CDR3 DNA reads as TGCAGCGTTGCCGGGACTAGCGGGAGGGGGGAGCAGTACTTC.

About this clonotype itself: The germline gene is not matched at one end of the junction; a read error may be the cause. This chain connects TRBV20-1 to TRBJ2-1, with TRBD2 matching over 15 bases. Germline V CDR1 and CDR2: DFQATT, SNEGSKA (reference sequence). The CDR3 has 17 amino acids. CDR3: CCAAGTSGRPPYNEQFF. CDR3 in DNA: TGCTGTGCTGCCGGGACTAGCGGGAGGCCTCCCTACAATGAGCAGTTCTTC.

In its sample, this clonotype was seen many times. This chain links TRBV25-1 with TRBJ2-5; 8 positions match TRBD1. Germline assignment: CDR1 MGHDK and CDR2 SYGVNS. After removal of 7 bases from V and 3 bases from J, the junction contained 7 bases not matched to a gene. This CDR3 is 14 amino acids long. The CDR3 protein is CASTTGTGEETQYF. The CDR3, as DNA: TGTGCCAGCACAACCGGGACAGGCGAAGAGACCCAGTACTTC.

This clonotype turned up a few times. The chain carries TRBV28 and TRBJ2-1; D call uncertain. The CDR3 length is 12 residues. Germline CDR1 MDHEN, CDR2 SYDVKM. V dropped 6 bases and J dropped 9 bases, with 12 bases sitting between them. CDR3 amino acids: CASRRPAGEQFF. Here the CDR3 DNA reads TGTGCCAGCAGACGGCCCGCCGGTGAGCAGTTCTTC. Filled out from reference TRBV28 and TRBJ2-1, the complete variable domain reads DVKVTQSSRYLVKRTGEKVFLECVQDMDHENMFWYRQDPGLGLRLIYFSYDVKMKEKGDIPEGYSVSREKKERFSLILESASTNQTSMYLCASRRPAGEQFFGPGTRLTVL.

The chain's CDR3 is CASSQVSAGIIGEQYF. The CDR3 DNA follows: TGCGCCAGCAGCCAAGTATCAGCAGGGATAATCGGCGAGCAGTACTTC. The chain links TRBV4-1 to TRBJ2-7; perhaps TRBD1 as D (5 bases). V lost 1 base and J 6 bases, leaving 19 bases between the germline ends. The germline V gene has CDR1 MGHRA and CDR2 YSYEKL. This CDR3 has 16 amino acids.

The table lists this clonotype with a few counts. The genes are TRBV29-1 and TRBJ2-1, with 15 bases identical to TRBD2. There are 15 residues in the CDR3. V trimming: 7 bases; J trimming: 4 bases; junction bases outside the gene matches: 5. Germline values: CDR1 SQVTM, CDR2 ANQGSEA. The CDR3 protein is CSAGLAGGLYNEQFF. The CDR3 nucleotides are TGCAGCGCAGGACTAGCGGGAGGGCTATACAATGAGCAGTTCTTC.

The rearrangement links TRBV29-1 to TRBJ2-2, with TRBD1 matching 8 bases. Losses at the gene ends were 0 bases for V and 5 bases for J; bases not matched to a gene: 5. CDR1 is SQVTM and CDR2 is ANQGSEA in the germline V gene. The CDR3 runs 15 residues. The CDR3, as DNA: TGCAGCGTTGAAGAAGGACAGGGTACAACCGGGGAGCTGTTTTTT. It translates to CSVEEGQGTTGELFF.

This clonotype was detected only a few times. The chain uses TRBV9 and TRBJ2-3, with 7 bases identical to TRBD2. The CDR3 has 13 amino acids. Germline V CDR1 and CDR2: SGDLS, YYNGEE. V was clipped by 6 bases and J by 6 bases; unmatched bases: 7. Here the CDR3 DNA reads TGTGCCAGCACAAAACTAGCGAGGGATACGCAGTATTTT. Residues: CASTKLARDTQYF.

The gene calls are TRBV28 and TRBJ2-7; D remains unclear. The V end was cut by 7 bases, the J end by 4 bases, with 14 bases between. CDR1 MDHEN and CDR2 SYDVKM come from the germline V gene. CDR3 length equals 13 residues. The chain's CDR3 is CASTITEPYEQYF. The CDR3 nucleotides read TGTGCCAGCACCATAACCGAACCATACGAGCAGTACTTC. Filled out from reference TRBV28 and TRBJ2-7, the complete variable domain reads DVKVTQSSRYLVKRTGEKVFLECVQDMDHENMFWYRQDPGLGLRLIYFSYDVKMKEKGDIPEGYSVSREKKERFSLILESASTNQTSMYLCASTITEPYEQYFGPGTRLTVT.

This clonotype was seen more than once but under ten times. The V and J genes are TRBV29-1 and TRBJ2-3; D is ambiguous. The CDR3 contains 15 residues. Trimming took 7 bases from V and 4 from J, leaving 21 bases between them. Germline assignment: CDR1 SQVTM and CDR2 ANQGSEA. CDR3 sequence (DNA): TGCAGCGGTCGACATACCCCGCCGGATCCAGATACGCAGTATTTT. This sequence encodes CSGRHTPPDPDTQYF.

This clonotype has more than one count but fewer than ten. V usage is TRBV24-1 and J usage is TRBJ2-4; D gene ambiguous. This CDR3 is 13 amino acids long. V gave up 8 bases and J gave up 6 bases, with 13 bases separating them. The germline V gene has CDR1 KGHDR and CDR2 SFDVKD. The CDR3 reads CATIGSTTNIQYF. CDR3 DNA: TGTGCCACCATCGGTAGTACAACAAACATTCAGTACTTC.

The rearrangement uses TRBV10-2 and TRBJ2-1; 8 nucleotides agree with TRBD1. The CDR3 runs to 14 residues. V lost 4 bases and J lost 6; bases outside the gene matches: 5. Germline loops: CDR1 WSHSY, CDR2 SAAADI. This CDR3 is CASSVSGGINEQFF. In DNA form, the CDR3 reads TGCGCCAGCAGTGTTTCAGGGGGCATCAATGAGCAGTTCTTC.

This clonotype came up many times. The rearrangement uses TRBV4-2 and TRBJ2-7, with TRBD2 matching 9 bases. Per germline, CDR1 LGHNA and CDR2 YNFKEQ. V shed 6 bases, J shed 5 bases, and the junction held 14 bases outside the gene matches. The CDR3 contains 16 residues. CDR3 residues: CASRRESAGGPHEQYF. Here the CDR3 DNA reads TGTGCCAGCAGGCGTGAATCGGCGGGAGGGCCCCACGAGCAGTACTTC.

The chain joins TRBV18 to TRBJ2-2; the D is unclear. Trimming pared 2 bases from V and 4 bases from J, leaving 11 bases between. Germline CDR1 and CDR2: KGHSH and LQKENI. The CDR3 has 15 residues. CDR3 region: CASSPNLRSTGELFF. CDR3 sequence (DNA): TGTGCCAGCTCACCAAACCTGCGGAGCACCGGGGAGCTGTTTTTT.

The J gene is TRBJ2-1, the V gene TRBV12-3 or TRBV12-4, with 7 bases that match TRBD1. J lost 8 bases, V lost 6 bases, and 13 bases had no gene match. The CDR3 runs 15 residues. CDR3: CASRGRAGGTDEQFF. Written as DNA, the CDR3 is TGTGCCAGCAGGGGCAGGGCAGGGGGTACCGATGAGCAGTTCTTC.

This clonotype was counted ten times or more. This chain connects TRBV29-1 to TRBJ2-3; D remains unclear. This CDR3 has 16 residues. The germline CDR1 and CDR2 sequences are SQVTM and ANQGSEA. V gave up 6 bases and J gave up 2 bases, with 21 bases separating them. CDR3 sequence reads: CSVPRLGQFLTDTQYF. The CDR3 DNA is TGCAGCGTCCCCAGGCTAGGGCAGTTCCTCACAGATACGCAGTATTTT.